This T cell receptor (beta chain) was sequenced during a study of read filtering for tumor transcriptome and immune sequencing. Overall study context: IR-seq gave about 3.5 to 10.27 million TCR reads per sample; RNA-seq gave roughly 80 to 1,400. Findings and caveats of the study: Single-read clonotypes: roughly four fifths of IR-seq clonotypes (approximately 3.7% of reads), 74.6% of RNA-seq clonotypes (44.6% of reads). Even smaller IR-seq throughput identified most shared clonotypes.

Every patient had bone marrow sampled while the disease was active. From roughly 390 ng of RNA, a library with molecular barcoded alpha/delta and beta/gamma adaptors was made. TCRdb reprocessed the reads via MiXCR and lists one record per CDR3 protein. The top ten clones hold more than 6.5% of a sample with around 140,000 distinct CDR3 sequences, roughly 13% of them seen once. This clonotype was seen many times. Its antigen is still unknown. Unmatched junction bases numbered 6, after V lost 4 bases and J lost 5 bases. Germline V gene sequence: CDR1 SEHNR, CDR2 FQNEAQ (reference sequence). The CDR3 extends over 15 amino acids.

The TCR originated in a donor at least 40 years old with multiple myeloma. The sample consisted of a population of CD138-negative cells sorted from bone marrow. The chain recombines TRBV7-9 with TRBJ2-7, with 12 bases fitting TRBD2. CDR3 region: CASSSRTSGNHEQYF. CDR3 nucleotide sequence: TGTGCCAGCAGCTCCCGGACTAGCGGGAACCACGAGCAGTACTTC. Variable domain in full (rest from reference TRBV7-9 and TRBJ2-7): DTGVSQNPRHKITKRGQNVTFRCDPISEHNRLYWYRQTLGQGPEFLTYFQNEAQLEKSRLLSDRFSAERPKGSFSTLEIQRTEQGDSAMYLCASSSRTSGNHEQYFGPGTRLTVT.